This record concerns one T cell receptor (beta chain) sequence. Per the germline V gene, CDR1 is MNHEY and CDR2 is SMNVEV (reference sequence). Trimming cost V 9 bases and J 6 bases, with 12 bases left between them. The CDR3 runs 12 residues. This specimen comes from a study of blood T cell repertoires in COVID-19. At the level of the study: Specimens from acute and convalescent COVID-19 originated in the United States, Italy and Spain.

As processed by the authors: How many nucleated cells were present was estimated from reference gene primer amplification. Sequenced by immunoSEQ multiplex PCR; TCRdb stores in-frame clones only, minus some. V and J calls and clone size are as listed in that table; D and trimming were resolved from the DNA. Seen here are almost 55,000 clones, approximately 82% observed once, and the top ten hold roughly 5%. The sequence was collected from a human donor in a cohort sampled during active COVID-19. Sequencing was done on a sample of peripheral blood. The V and J genes are TRBV27 and TRBJ1-5; D not resolved. CDR3 sequence (DNA): TGTGCCAGAGACGAGGGAGGTCAGCCCCAGCATTTT. Translating it yields CARDEGGQPQHF.